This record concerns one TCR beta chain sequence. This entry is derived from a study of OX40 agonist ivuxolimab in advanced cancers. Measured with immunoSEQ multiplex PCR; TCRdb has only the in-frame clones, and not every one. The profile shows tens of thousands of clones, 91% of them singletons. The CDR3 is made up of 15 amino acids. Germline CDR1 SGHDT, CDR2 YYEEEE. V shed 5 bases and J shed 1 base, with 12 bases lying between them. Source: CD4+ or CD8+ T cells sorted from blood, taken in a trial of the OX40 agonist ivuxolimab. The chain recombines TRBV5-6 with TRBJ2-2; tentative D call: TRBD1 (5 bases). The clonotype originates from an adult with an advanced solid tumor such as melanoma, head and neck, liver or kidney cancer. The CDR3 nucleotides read TGTGCCAGCAGACCCCGACAGAAGAACACCGGGGAGCTGTTTTTT. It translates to CASRPRQKNTGELFF. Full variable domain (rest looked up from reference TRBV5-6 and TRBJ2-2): DAGVTQSPTHLIKTRGQQVTLRCSPKSGHDTVSWYQQALGQGPQFIFQYYEEEERQRGNFPDRFSGHQFPNYSSELNVNALLLGDSALYLCASRPRQKNTGELFFGEGSRLTVL.